What follows are 21 T cell receptor beta chains derived from one specimen sequenced in a study of shared clonotypes between healthy human individuals. Clones were sequenced by immunoSEQ multiplex PCR, and TCRdb holds only the in-frame ones, with some missing. The sample comprises 2 million to 2.5 million clones, 85% to 95% of which are singletons, and under 0.45% rests with the top ten. The sequencing sample was made of naive CD4+ T cells from PBMCs. Subset described: CD45RA+ positively selected. These receptor sequences come from a man aged 18 to 30 in good health. Some clones in this sample may be carry-over from other donors' samples.

V is TRBV28 and J is TRBJ2-2; 7 nucleotides agree with TRBD2. CDR1 and CDR2 (germline): MDHEN, SYDVKM. The CDR3 contains 16 residues. The junction had 10 bases not matched to a gene; V was cut back by 7 bases and J by 2 bases. CDR3 DNA sequence: TGTGCCAGCATCCCTAGGAGCGGGACTAACACCGGGGAGCTGTTTTTT. It translates to CASIPRSGTNTGELFF. Drawing the rest from reference TRBV28 and TRBJ2-2, the complete variable domain is DVKVTQSSRYLVKRTGEKVFLECVQDMDHENMFWYRQDPGLGLRLIYFSYDVKMKEKGDIPEGYSVSREKKERFSLILESASTNQTSMYLCASIPRSGTNTGELFFGEGSRLTVL.

This clone came up once. V usage is TRBV6-5 and J usage is TRBJ1-1, with D maybe TRBD1 (5 bases). Germline loops: CDR1 MNHEY, CDR2 SVGAGI. The CDR3 is 16 amino acids. The V and J ends lost 4 bases and 1 base respectively, with 16 bases between them. The CDR3 nucleotides are TGTGCCAGCAGTTCTCTTCCGCGGGGGAGGAACACTGAAGCTTTCTTT. This sequence encodes CASSSLPRGRNTEAFF.

The chain couples TRBV18 to TRBJ2-3; a weak D match, TRBD1 (5 bases). Trimming took off 0 bases at V and 1 base at J, with 5 bases between the two ends. The CDR3 consists of 14 residues. Germline V CDR1 and CDR2: KGHSH, LQKENI. CDR3: CASSPPTGTDTQYF. CDR3 DNA: TGTGCCAGCTCACCACCGACAGGCACAGATACGCAGTATTTT.

The chain employs TRBV6-1 and TRBJ2-3; D remains unclear. Per the germline V gene, CDR1 is MNHNS and CDR2 is SASEGT. Trimming removed 3 bases from V and 0 bases from J, with 13 bases in between. The length of the CDR3 is 16 residues. The DNA of the CDR3 is TGTGCCAGCAGTGACCGACCCCCTCCTAGCACAGATACGCAGTATTTT. It specifies CASSDRPPPSTDTQYF.

The chain recombines TRBV9 with TRBJ2-7; 14 nucleotides agree with TRBD2. CDR1 and CDR2 (germline): SGDLS, YYNGEE. The trim removed 4 bases at V and 4 bases at J, leaving 7 bases unmatched. The CDR3 runs 16 residues. CDR3 region: CASSPRLAGGHYEQYF. The CDR3 DNA follows: TGTGCCAGCAGCCCCCGACTAGCGGGAGGGCATTACGAGCAGTACTTC.

V is TRBV27 and J is TRBJ2-7; D is perhaps TRBD2 (5 bases). The CDR3 loop spans 16 amino acids. Between the trimmed V and J ends, which lost 10 bases and 4 bases, there was a span of 26 bases. Germline loops: CDR1 MNHEY, CDR2 SMNVEV (reference sequence). The CDR3 coding sequence is TGTGCCACCATCGGCGGGCGCGGACCAAACCTTTACGAGCAGTACTTC. The encoded protein is CATIGGRGPNLYEQYF.

The chain uses TRBV5-4 and TRBJ2-3, with TRBD2 matching 7 bases. Germline trimming cut 0 bases from V and 6 bases from J; bases unmatched to any gene: 10. Germline assignment: CDR1 SGHNT and CDR2 YYREEE (reference sequence). There are 16 residues in the CDR3. In DNA, the CDR3 is TGTGCCAGCAGCTTGGTCAGCGGGGAAATTGGGGATACGCAGTATTTT. Its protein product is CASSLVSGEIGDTQYF.

The CDR3 region is CASSFNLAGEWETQYF. DNA of the CDR3: TGTGCCAGCAGCTTTAATCTAGCGGGAGAGTGGGAGACCCAGTACTTC. The chain recombines TRBV7-2 with TRBJ2-5; 10 bases align to TRBD2. The junction had 9 bases not matched to a gene; V was cut back by 3 bases and J by 5 bases. Germline V CDR1 and CDR2: SGHTA, FQGNSA. The CDR3 consists of 16 residues.

The CDR3 bases are TGTGCCACGCGGAGGGCCCCCGGAATCTACGAGCAGTACTTC. Translation: CATRRAPGIYEQYF. The V and J genes are TRBV6-1 and TRBJ2-7, with D perhaps matching TRBD2 (6 bases). Germline CDR1 MNHNS, CDR2 SASEGT. Between the trimmed V and J ends, which lost 10 bases and 3 bases, there was a span of 19 bases. CDR3 length: 14 amino acids.

J is TRBJ2-3 and V is TRBV18, with D perhaps matching TRBD2 (5 bases). The CDR3 sequence is 15 residues long. CDR1 and CDR2 (germline): KGHSH, LQKENI. V shed 1 base and J shed 2 bases, with 10 bases lying between them. The CDR3 sequence: CASSPQGAITDTQYF. DNA of the CDR3: TGTGCCAGCTCACCACAGGGAGCAATCACAGATACGCAGTATTTT.

The chain joins TRBV2 to TRBJ2-7, with TRBD2 matching 9 bases. Germline CDR1 is SNHLY and CDR2 is FYNNEI. V lost 10 bases to trimming and J lost 3 bases; unmatched junction nucleotides: 7. The CDR3 has 13 residues. The chain's CDR3 is CATYGGRGYEQYF. The DNA for the CDR3 is TGTGCCACCTACGGCGGGAGGGGCTACGAGCAGTACTTC.

The rearrangement links TRBV4-1 to TRBJ2-1; 10 bases are shared with TRBD2. V gave up 0 bases and J gave up 4 bases; unmatched junction bases: 6. CDR3 length: 17 amino acids. Germline V CDR1 and CDR2: MGHRA, YSYEKL. The CDR3 region is CASSQDLRTSGYNEQFF. The CDR3 bases are TGCGCCAGCAGCCAAGATCTTAGGACTAGCGGTTACAATGAGCAGTTCTTC.

CDR3 sequence: CASKGQTAMNTEAFF. In nucleotides, the CDR3 is TGCGCCAGCAAGGGTCAGACCGCTATGAACACTGAAGCTTTCTTT. V and J are TRBV5-1 and TRBJ1-1; D not resolved. The CDR3 length is 15 residues. V lost 6 bases to trimming and J lost 0 bases, with 15 bases between them. Germline assignment: CDR1 SGHRS and CDR2 YFSETQ.

The V and J genes are TRBV4-1 and TRBJ1-5; TRBD1 might be the D (5 bases). The germline CDR1 and CDR2 sequences are MGHRA and YSYEKL. This CDR3 region has 13 residues. Trimming took 4 bases from V and 8 from J, leaving 12 bases between them. This CDR3 is CASSPGPREPQHF. The CDR3 DNA follows: TGCGCCAGCAGCCCGGGACCGAGGGAGCCCCAGCATTTT.

The genes are TRBV11-2 and TRBJ1-5, with 8 bases lining up with TRBD1. The CDR3 extends over 13 amino acids. The trim removed 8 bases at V and 4 bases at J, leaving 4 bases unmatched. The germline V gene encodes CDR1 SGHAT and CDR2 FQNNGV. In DNA form, the CDR3 reads TGTGCCAGCTCGACAGGGGCAAATCAGCCCCAGCATTTT. As protein: CASSTGANQPQHF.

The chain joins TRBV6-1 to TRBJ1-2, with D uncertain. Deletions cut 1 base from V and 3 bases from J, with 15 bases between. The CDR3 loop spans 16 amino acids. From germline, CDR1 is MNHNS and CDR2 SASEGT. In DNA, the CDR3 is TGTGCCAGCAGTGAAGTCTACTGGGGTACCGACTATGGCTACACCTTC. Translated: CASSEVYWGTDYGYTF.

This clone came up a few times. The gene calls are TRBV5-1 and TRBJ1-1; unclear D gene. This CDR3 spans 14 amino acids. CDR1 and CDR2 from the germline V gene are SGHRS and YFSETQ. Trimming took off 1 base at V and 1 base at J, with 8 bases between the two ends. CDR3 residues: CASSLWTENTEAFF. The CDR3, as DNA: TGCGCCAGCAGCTTGTGGACTGAGAACACTGAAGCTTTCTTT.

V gene TRBV28 combines with J gene TRBJ2-1; 8 nucleotides line up with TRBD2. The germline V gene has CDR1 MDHEN and CDR2 SYDVKM. Germline trimming cut 6 bases from V and 6 bases from J; bases unmatched to any gene: 10. The CDR3 covers 15 residues. The CDR3 nucleotides are TGTGCCAGCAGCACCCCTAAGGCGGGAGGCAATGAGCAGTTCTTC. Amino acids: CASSTPKAGGNEQFF.

A single count supports this clone. The chain has TRBV30 and TRBJ1-4; 9 bases match TRBD1. From germline, CDR1 is GTSNPN and CDR2 SVGIG (reference sequence). V lost 3 bases to trimming and J lost 5 bases; unmatched junction nucleotides: 7. The CDR3 loop spans 15 amino acids. This CDR3 is CAWRGQGGGNEKLFF. The CDR3, as DNA: TGTGCCTGGAGGGGACAGGGCGGCGGGAATGAAAAACTGTTTTTT.

V is TRBV30 and J is TRBJ1-1; perhaps TRBD1 as D (5 bases). The CDR3 is 13 residues long. With 1 base removed from V and 4 bases from J, the gap between germline ends came to 10 bases. Germline V lookup: CDR1 GTSNPN, CDR2 SVGIG (reference sequence). The CDR3 nucleotides are TGTGCCTGGAGTGCAAGGGACTCCACTGAAGCTTTCTTT. As protein: CAWSARDSTEAFF.

The CDR3 DNA sequence: TGCGCCAGCAGCCTACACCGGGACAGCCCCTTCGAAGCTTTCTTT. Protein: CASSLHRDSPFEAFF. J is TRBJ1-1 and V is TRBV5-1, with 7 bases identical to TRBD1. Germline V lookup: CDR1 SGHRS, CDR2 YFSETQ. This CDR3 is built from 15 residues. Trimming removed 4 bases from V and 8 bases from J; junction bases left unmatched: 14. The whole variable domain, filled in from reference TRBV5-1 and TRBJ1-1, reads KAGVTQTPRYLIKTRGQQVTLSCSPISGHRSVSWYQQTPGQGLQFLFEYFSETQRNKGNFPGRFSGRQFSNSRSEMNVSTLELGDSALYLCASSLHRDSPFEAFFGQGTRLTVV.